One sample yielded the 30 T cell receptor beta chains listed below, sequenced in a study of T-cell reconstitution after alpha-beta-depleted transplantation in children. Whole-study results and caveats: A year post-transplant, T-cell counts and diversity derived mostly from newly produced T cells.

Unique molecular identifiers were incorporated when the TCRbeta library was constructed. One entry per CDR3 protein, called by TCRdb with MiXCR from the PCR reads. The sample lists some 300,000 distinct CDR3 sequences, approximately 7.3% occurring once. Antigens of these TCRs are unknown. This sample comprised peripheral blood, obtained 360 days after TCRalphabeta/CD19-depleted stem cell transplant. The receptors shown here come from a female patient aged 2-15 years who had a stem cell transplant for Fanconi anemia, so the T cells may come from the graft donor.

The chain's CDR3 is CASSLSGGRGTEAFF. CDR3 nucleotide sequence: TGTGCCAGCAGTTTATCAGGGGGCCGGGGCACTGAAGCTTTCTTT. The genes are TRBV27 and TRBJ1-1; 7 bases align to TRBD1. Trimming removed 0 bases from V and 4 bases from J; junction bases left unmatched: 5. The CDR3 is made up of 15 amino acids. Germline V gene sequence: CDR1 MNHEY, CDR2 SMNVEV (reference sequence).

The V call is TRBV7-6, the J call TRBJ1-2, with TRBD1 matching 7 bases. The CDR3 length is 14 residues. In germline, CDR1 is SGHVS, CDR2 FNYEAQ. The junction had 3 bases not matched to a gene; V was cut back by 1 base and J by 4 bases. The CDR3 is CASSLGQGLYGYTF. DNA of the CDR3: TGTGCCAGCAGCTTAGGACAGGGTCTCTATGGCTACACCTTC.

In this sample, this clonotype turned up many times. The DNA of the CDR3 is TGTGCCAGCAGCTTACTAGACAAGCCCTACAATGAGCAGTTCTTC. As protein: CASSLLDKPYNEQFF. This chain joins TRBV7-6 and TRBJ2-1; no reliable D call. This CDR3 has 15 amino acids. Trimming removed 2 bases from V and 2 bases from J, with 10 bases in between. Germline CDR1 and CDR2: SGHVS and FNYEAQ.

In its sample, this clonotype was seen many times. The rearrangement joins TRBV10-3 to TRBJ2-7; the D gene is possibly TRBD2 (6 bases). Germline loops: CDR1 ENHRY, CDR2 SYGVKD. The CDR3 runs to 16 residues. Trimming left V 0 bases short and J 5 bases short, with 17 bases between. This CDR3 reads CAISESGIRGGNEQYV. The CDR3 nucleotides are TGTGCCATCAGTGAGTCCGGCATTCGGGGAGGCAACGAGCAGTACGTC.

This clonotype occurred many times. The rearrangement links TRBV5-6 to TRBJ2-5; the D gene is possibly TRBD2 (5 bases). V shed 3 bases and J shed 1 base, with 13 bases lying between them. Germline CDR1 and CDR2: SGHDT and YYEEEE. The CDR3 runs to 15 residues. This chain's CDR3 is CASSWRWRVQETQYF. CDR3 sequence (DNA): TGTGCCAGCAGCTGGCGATGGCGGGTCCAAGAGACCCAGTACTTC.

This clonotype was observed a few times. The chain couples TRBV11-2 to TRBJ1-3, with D hard to call. The CDR3 is 15 residues long. V lost 1 base and J lost 0, with 7 bases in between. The germline V gene has CDR1 SGHAT and CDR2 FQNNGV. The CDR3 coding sequence is TGTGCCAGCAGCTTAGTAGGCGTCTCTGGAAACACCATATATTTT. Encoded protein: CASSLVGVSGNTIYF.

The chain is built from TRBV27 and TRBJ1-2; D call uncertain. Trimming shortened V by 3 bases and J by 2 bases, and 19 bases separated the two germline ends. There are 17 residues in the CDR3. From germline, CDR1 is MNHEY and CDR2 SMNVEV (reference sequence). Written as DNA, the CDR3 is TGTGCCAGCAGTTTTCGCCTCTCCGATCTAACGAACTATGGCTACACCTTC. This translates into CASSFRLSDLTNYGYTF.

This clonotype has a count of ten or more. V is TRBV5-1 and J is TRBJ2-5; D is unresolved. The CDR3 is made up of 18 amino acids. CDR1 is SGHRS and CDR2 is YFSETQ in the germline V gene. Trimming removed 1 base at V and 2 bases at J, with 21 bases between. CDR3 amino acids: CASSLYRGWQSAQETQYF. CDR3 sequence (DNA): TGCGCCAGCAGCTTGTACAGAGGATGGCAGAGCGCACAAGAGACCCAGTACTTC.

The chain is built from TRBV6-2 or TRBV6-3 and TRBJ2-7; 7 nucleotides match TRBD2. V dropped 4 bases and J dropped 1; count of bases not matched to a gene: 7. In germline, CDR1 is MNHEY, CDR2 SVGEGT. The CDR3 sequence is 15 residues long. DNA of the CDR3: TGTGCCAGCAGTTCCTCCTGGGAGGGATCCTACGAGCAGTACGTC. This gives the protein CASSSSWEGSYEQYV.

The chain uses TRBV27 and TRBJ1-5; TRBD1 matches 9 bases. Germline loops: CDR1 MNHEY, CDR2 SMNVEV (reference sequence). This CDR3 comprises 15 residues. Losses at the gene ends were 5 bases for V and 4 bases for J; bases not matched to a gene: 6. CDR3: CASSINRGLNQPQHF. Here the CDR3 DNA reads TGTGCCAGCAGTATCAACAGGGGGCTTAATCAGCCCCAGCATTTT.

This clonotype showed up just a few times. The V gene is TRBV18, the J gene TRBJ2-7; 12 bases are shared with TRBD1. The CDR3 is 15 residues long. With 4 bases clipped from V and 7 bases from J, the junction kept 8 bases outside the gene matches. Germline V lookup: CDR1 KGHSH, CDR2 LQKENI. Here the CDR3 DNA reads TGTGCCAGCTCACACCGGGACAGGGGGCATCAAGAGCAGTACTTC. It specifies CASSHRDRGHQEQYF.

This clonotype was seen ten or more times. This rearrangement joins TRBV7-9 to TRBJ2-4; D is ambiguous. The germline CDR1 and CDR2 sequences are SEHNR and FQNEAQ (reference sequence). The CDR3 is 15 amino acids. V was shortened by 6 bases and J by 4 bases, with 16 bases between the two germline ends. The CDR3 DNA follows: TGTGCCAGCAGTCCAAGAGGCAGCTATAAAAACATTCAGTACTTC. It is translated as CASSPRGSYKNIQYF.

This clonotype was counted ten times or more. The chain uses TRBV7-2 and TRBJ2-1; D call uncertain. The CDR3 spans 14 residues. With 1 base removed from V and 9 bases from J, the gap between germline ends came to 13 bases. Germline CDR1 and CDR2: SGHTA and FQGNSA. The CDR3 spells CASSLVGFEGEQFF. As DNA, the CDR3 is TGTGCCAGCAGCTTAGTCGGGTTTGAAGGTGAGCAGTTCTTC.

The V and J genes are TRBV5-1 and TRBJ1-1; tentatively, D is TRBD1 (5 bases). In germline, CDR1 is SGHRS, CDR2 YFSETQ. Trimming took off 4 bases at V and 8 bases at J, with 15 bases between the two ends. This CDR3 has 13 amino acids. The CDR3 DNA reads as TGCGCCAGCAGCGTGGGCCCTGGACAAGAAGCTTTCTTT. Amino acids: CASSVGPGQEAFF.

This clonotype occurred many times. V is TRBV14 and J is TRBJ2-2; possibly TRBD1 for D (6 bases). The CDR3 length is 15 residues. The germline CDR1 and CDR2 sequences are SGHDN and FVKESK. Trimming stripped 2 bases from V and 1 base from J, with 8 bases between. The CDR3 sequence: CASSQTGKNTGELFF. CDR3 coding DNA: TGTGCCAGCAGCCAAACAGGGAAGAACACCGGGGAGCTGTTTTTT.

This chain links TRBV11-2 with TRBJ2-5; 9 bases match TRBD1. V was clipped by 2 bases and J by 9 bases; unmatched bases: 16. The CDR3 length is 17 residues. Germline assignment: CDR1 SGHAT and CDR2 FQNNGV. DNA for the CDR3: TGTGCCAGCAGCTTACATTCCGAGGACAGGGGCCCGGGGGCCCAGTACTTC. Amino acid sequence: CASSLHSEDRGPGAQYF.

This clonotype was observed many times. The chain uses TRBV11-2 and TRBJ2-1; D gene unclear. CDR1 SGHAT and CDR2 FQNNGV come from the germline V gene. The CDR3 has 14 amino acids. V lost 0 bases to trimming and J lost 5 bases, with 8 bases between them. CDR3 region: CASSLEVSHNEQFF. DNA of the CDR3: TGTGCCAGCAGCTTAGAGGTGTCCCACAATGAGCAGTTCTTC.

In this sample, this clonotype turned up many times. The chain recombines TRBV6-1 with TRBJ2-1; D is unresolved. Trimming took 7 bases from V and 9 from J, leaving 13 bases between them. Germline CDR1 and CDR2: MNHNS and SASEGT. There are 12 residues in the CDR3. CDR3 nucleotide sequence: TGTGCCAGCACCACTATGGGGATTGAGCAGTTCTTC. This codes for CASTTMGIEQFF.

The genes are TRBV9 and TRBJ2-2; the match to TRBD1 covers 7 bases. This CDR3 has 13 amino acids. Germline values: CDR1 SGDLS, CDR2 YYNGEE. With V trimmed by 1 base and J by 6 bases, 0 bases remained unmatched. CDR3 region: CASSVQGAGELFF. CDR3 DNA sequence: TGTGCCAGCAGCGTACAGGGGGCCGGGGAGCTGTTTTTT.

This clonotype was picked up many times. V is TRBV7-9 and J is TRBJ1-5, with TRBD1 matching 7 bases. CDR3 size: 14 residues. The V gene end was trimmed by 5 bases and the J gene end by 5 bases; junction bases not matched to a gene: 6. Germline CDR1 SEHNR, CDR2 FQNEAQ (reference sequence). The CDR3 nucleotides are TGTGCCAGCAGCACCGACAGGGACCATCAGCCCCAGCATTTT. This codes for CASSTDRDHQPQHF. Variable domain in full (rest from reference TRBV7-9 and TRBJ1-5): DTGVSQNPRHKITKRGQNVTFRCDPISEHNRLYWYRQTLGQGPEFLTYFQNEAQLEKSRLLSDRFSAERPKGSFSTLEIQRTEQGDSAMYLCASSTDRDHQPQHFGDGTRLSIL.

This clonotype was counted at least ten times. The junction and the germline gene differ at one end; a read error may be behind it. This rearrangement joins TRBV3-1 to TRBJ2-2; 7 bases map to TRBD1. The length of the CDR3 is 14 residues. Germline CDR1 LGHDT, CDR2 YNNKEL (reference sequence). The CDR3, as DNA: TGTGCCAGCAGTCAAGGGGGCGCGGGCGGGGAGCTGTTTTTT. It encodes CASSQGGAGGELFF. Based on the CDR3 plus reference TRBV3-1 and TRBJ2-2, the full variable domain is DTAVSQTPKYLVTQMGNDKSIKCEQNLGHDTMYWYKQDSKKFLKIMFSYNNKELIINETVPNRFSPKSPDKAHLNLHINSLELGDSAVYFCASSQGGAGGELFFGEGSRLTVL.

There are a few counts of this clonotype. The V and J genes are TRBV7-9 and TRBJ2-3; D might be TRBD1 (6 bases). This CDR3 comprises 14 residues. CDR1 SEHNR and CDR2 FQNEAQ come from the germline V gene (reference sequence). The CDR3 sequence is CATRGQSLTDTQYF. The CDR3 DNA is TGTGCGACGAGAGGACAGAGCCTCACAGATACGCAGTATTTT.

There are many counts of this clonotype. The DNA for the CDR3 is TGTGCCACCAGCAGAGATCGACAGGTCCAAGAGACCCAGTACTTC. This sequence encodes CATSRDRQVQETQYF. This chain uses TRBV15 with TRBJ2-5; D perhaps matches TRBD1 (6 bases). From germline, CDR1 is LNHNV and CDR2 YYDKDF (reference sequence). This CDR3 spans 15 amino acids. V was pared by 0 bases and J by 1 base, with 9 bases between. The full variable domain, its missing parts supplied by reference TRBV15 and TRBJ2-5, is DAMVIQNPRYQVTQFGKPVTLSCSQTLNHNVMYWYQQKSSQAPKLLFHYYDKDFNNEADTPDNFQSRRPNTSFCFLDIRSPGLGDTAMYLCATSRDRQVQETQYFGPGTRLLVL.

This clonotype has ten or more counts. V gene TRBV4-3 combines with J gene TRBJ2-1; no firm D call. CDR1 is LGHNA and CDR2 is YSLEER in the germline V gene. Trimming took 5 bases from V and 8 from J, leaving 16 bases between them. This CDR3 comprises 14 residues. CDR3 nucleotides: TGCGCCAGCAGCAGAAGGGTGTTTTTGGATGAGCAGTTCTTC. It specifies CASSRRVFLDEQFF.

This clonotype was counted at least ten times. The chain links TRBV29-1 to TRBJ2-2; a weak D match, TRBD1 (6 bases). Trimming took off 6 bases at V and 4 bases at J, with 15 bases between the two ends. The CDR3 is 14 amino acids. Germline V gene lookup returns CDR1 SQVTM and CDR2 ANQGSEA. The CDR3 sequence is CSVRDIQPTGELFF. In nucleotides, the CDR3 is TGCAGCGTCCGGGACATTCAGCCCACCGGGGAGCTGTTTTTT.

This clonotype has only a few counts. V and J are TRBV5-1 and TRBJ1-5, with 7 bases that match TRBD1. This CDR3 is built from 15 residues. From germline, CDR1 is SGHRS and CDR2 YFSETQ. The junction had 4 bases not matched to a gene; V was cut back by 4 bases and J by 0 bases. CDR3 in amino acids: CASSQGQFSNQPQHF. Here the CDR3 DNA reads TGCGCCAGCAGCCAGGGACAGTTTAGCAATCAGCCCCAGCATTTT.

The table lists this clonotype with many counts. The chain uses TRBV5-1 and TRBJ2-2; a weak D match, TRBD2 (5 bases). CDR1 is SGHRS and CDR2 is YFSETQ in the germline V gene. The CDR3 is made up of 15 amino acids. Trimming stripped 0 bases from V and 3 bases from J, with 9 bases between. The CDR3 sequence: CASSLVVAYTGELFF. Written as DNA, the CDR3 is TGCGCCAGCAGCTTGGTGGTAGCGTACACCGGGGAGCTGTTTTTT.

At least ten counts were recorded for this clonotype. The gene calls are TRBV7-9 and TRBJ2-3; D remains ambiguous. V lost 3 bases to trimming and J lost 3 bases, with 7 bases between them. CDR1 and CDR2 from the germline V gene are SEHNR and FQNEAQ (reference sequence). The CDR3 extends over 13 amino acids. The CDR3 reads CASSFSLTDTQYF. The CDR3 DNA follows: TGTGCCAGCAGCTTCAGCCTTACAGATACGCAGTATTTT.

This clonotype has at least ten counts. This chain joins TRBV12-3 or TRBV12-4 and TRBJ2-1, with D maybe TRBD1 (5 bases). The V gene lost 5 bases and the J gene lost 6 bases, with 26 bases spanning the gap. The CDR3 is 18 residues long. The CDR3 coding sequence is TGTGCCAGCAGTCCGTGGACAAGTACGGCACAAGTGGTCAATGAGCAGTTCTTC. Amino acids: CASSPWTSTAQVVNEQFF.

At least ten counts were recorded for this clonotype. In DNA form, the CDR3 reads TGTGCCACCAGCAGAGATAGGACTGGAAACACCATATATTTT. This gives the protein CATSRDRTGNTIYF. The chain couples TRBV15 to TRBJ1-3; D remains ambiguous. V lost 0 bases, J lost 2 bases, and 5 bases lay in between. Germline CDR1 reads LNHNV; CDR2 reads YYDKDF (reference sequence). This CDR3 comprises 14 residues. The full variable domain, with the rest looked up from reference TRBV15 and TRBJ1-3, is DAMVIQNPRYQVTQFGKPVTLSCSQTLNHNVMYWYQQKSSQAPKLLFHYYDKDFNNEADTPDNFQSRRPNTSFCFLDIRSPGLGDTAMYLCATSRDRTGNTIYFGEGSWLTVV.